This T cell receptor beta chain originates from a study of cytomegalovirus exposure and HLA in healthy donors. Germline V lookup: CDR1 SGHRS, CDR2 YFSETQ. The length of the CDR3 is 14 residues. The germline V and J ends were trimmed by 6 bases and 2 bases, with 13 bases remaining between them. Primers: 60 Vbeta forward and 13 Jbeta reverse. Sequencing was performed with immunoSEQ multiplex PCR; in TCRdb, only in-frame clones are kept and a portion is missing. Of about 160,000 clones listed, about 75% are singletons. The TCR sequence derives from a male donor in good health and CMV-seropositive. Sample: PBMCs. The chain carries TRBV5-1 and TRBJ2-3, with D perhaps TRBD1 (6 bases). The chain's CDR3 is CASTLQGHTDTQYF. Here the CDR3 DNA reads TGCGCCAGCACCCTACAGGGACACACAGATACGCAGTATTTT.